The table lists the clone carrying this T cell receptor beta chain with a few counts. The source of the sample is a study of T-cell memory formation after mild COVID-19. One entry per CDR3 protein, called by TCRdb with MiXCR from the 5' RACE reads. This sample has a few hundred thousand distinct CDR3 sequences, with roughly 8.2% found just once. Germline CDR1 and CDR2: SGHVS and FQNEAQ. The V gene end was trimmed by 3 bases and the J gene end by 3 bases; junction bases not matched to a gene: 3. This CDR3 is built from 15 residues. The J gene is TRBJ2-1, the V gene TRBV7-8; 9 bases align to TRBD2. The sequencing sample was made of PBMCs or a T cell subset sorted from them (not recorded which). The origin of this receptor is a man aged 18 to 29 who had mild COVID-19 (a few samples of this study predate the infection). Cell type and time point are not known. The CDR3 DNA is TGTGCCAGCAGCTTGAATAGCGGGGGCTACAATGAGCAGTTCTTC. Amino acid sequence: CASSLNSGGYNEQFF.